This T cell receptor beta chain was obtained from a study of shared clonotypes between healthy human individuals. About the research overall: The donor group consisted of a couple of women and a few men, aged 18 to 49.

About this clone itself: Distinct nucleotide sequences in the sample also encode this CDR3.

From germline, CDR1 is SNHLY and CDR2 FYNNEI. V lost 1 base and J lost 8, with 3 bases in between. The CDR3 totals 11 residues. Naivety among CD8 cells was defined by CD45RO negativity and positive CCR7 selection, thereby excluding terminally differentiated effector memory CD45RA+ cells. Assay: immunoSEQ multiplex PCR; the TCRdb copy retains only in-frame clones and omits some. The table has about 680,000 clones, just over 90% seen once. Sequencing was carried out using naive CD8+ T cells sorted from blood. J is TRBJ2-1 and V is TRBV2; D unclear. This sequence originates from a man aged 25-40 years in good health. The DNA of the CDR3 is TGTGCCAGCAGTGAAGGGTATGAGCAGTTCTTC. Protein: CASSEGYEQFF.